This record concerns one TCR beta chain sequence. The record originates from a study of T-cell reconstitution after alpha-beta-depleted transplantation in children. Preparation of the TCRbeta library involved a method that used unique molecular identifiers. One entry per CDR3 protein, called by TCRdb with MiXCR from the PCR reads. The repertoire has 500,000 or so distinct CDR3 sequences, about 33% of them found once; the top ten carry 2.4%. The CDR3 has 15 residues. V was cut by 6 bases and J by 1 base, with 15 bases left in between. V gene TRBV12-3 or TRBV12-4 combines with J gene TRBJ1-1; D uncertain. This receptor was identified in a human donor who donated a stem cell graft to a child with aplastic anemia. The specimen comprised PBMCs from the stem cell graft donor, sampled from the stem cell graft. The CDR3 DNA reads as TGTGCCAGCAGAAAACTTCCGGGCAAGAACACTGAAGCTTTCTTT. Translation gives CASRKLPGKNTEAFF.